The 19 T cell receptor beta chains below come from one sample, sequenced in a study of immune aging and cytomegalovirus after organ transplant. The sample's time point: five sample-tagged time points from pre-transplant (day -1) to day 368 post-transplant, pooled. Antigens of these TCRs are unknown. Libraries came from microwell single-cell capture using BD Rhapsody targeted mRNA and AbSeq reagents. TCRdb re-analysed the single-cell sequencing reads in MiXCR, keeping a single row per CDR3 protein. The sample comprises approximately 22,000 distinct CDR3 sequences, just over 35% of which are singletons, and less than 30% rests with the top ten. This specimen was CMV peptide-activated CD4+ and CD8+ T cells sorted from blood, taken at five time points, pooled. Noted subset: sorted CD8+CD137+ and CD4+CD154+ T cells after 12 h CMV IE-1 peptide stimulation. The source of these receptors is a female donor who had a heart transplant and CMV viremia.

Concerning this clonotype: At one end, the junction sequence differs from germline, possibly due to a read error. The chain is built from TRBV12-3 or TRBV12-4 and TRBJ2-3; D call uncertain. The CDR3 has 11 residues. The CDR3 protein is CASSFVDSQYF. DNA of the CDR3: TGCGCCAGCAGTTTTGTGGATTCGCAGTATTTT.

The chain has TRBV7-9 and TRBJ2-1; no reliable D call. The germline gives CDR1 SEHNR, CDR2 FQNEAQ (reference sequence). The V gene lost 5 bases and the J gene lost 9 bases, with 11 bases spanning the gap. The CDR3 extends over 12 amino acids. The CDR3 DNA reads as TGTGCCAGCAGCGGTAGTGAGGTTGAGCAGTTCTTC. Translation: CASSGSEVEQFF.

This clonotype appeared a few times. V and J are TRBV5-4 and TRBJ1-1; possibly TRBD1 for D (5 bases). This CDR3 contains 14 residues. The V gene lost 0 bases and the J gene lost 1 base, with 7 bases spanning the gap. The germline CDR1 and CDR2 sequences are SGHNT and YYREEE (reference sequence). The CDR3 spells CASSLGGENTEAFF. The CDR3 region has the DNA TGTGCCAGCAGCTTGGGAGGGGAGAACACTGAAGCTTTCTTT.

This clonotype appeared once. The chain joins TRBV20-1 to TRBJ1-1; D is uncertain. This CDR3 spans 12 amino acids. Germline loops: CDR1 DFQATT, CDR2 SNEGSKA (reference sequence). The CDR3 sequence: CRRQTGDTEAFF. In nucleotides, the CDR3 is TGCAGGCGCCAGACCGGGGACACTGAAGCTTTCTTT.

This chain links TRBV15 with TRBJ2-7; no definite D call. Germline CDR1 is LNHNV and CDR2 is YYDKDF (reference sequence). Trimming cost V 5 bases and J 2 bases, with 13 bases left between them. This CDR3 spans 14 amino acids. CDR3 in amino acids: CATSSGIGPYEQYF. The CDR3 DNA reads TGTGCCACCAGCTCCGGAATTGGCCCCTACGAGCAGTACTTC.

Details on this clonotype: An end of the junction does not agree with germline; a read error may underlie this. The J gene is TRBJ2-7, the V gene TRBV30, with D possibly TRBD2 on 6 matching bases. This CDR3 comprises 15 residues. Germline assignment: CDR1 GTSNPN and CDR2 SVGIG (reference sequence). The CDR3 is CALSVRLAVSYEQYF. CDR3 bases: TGTGCCTTGAGTGTAAGATTAGCGGTTTCCTACGAGCAGTATTTC.

This rearrangement joins TRBV5-5 to TRBJ2-1; 13 positions agree with TRBD2. Trimming at V came to 4 bases and at J to 7 bases, leaving 5 bases not matched to a gene. The CDR3 sequence is 15 residues long. CDR1 is SGHKS and CDR2 is YYEKEE in the germline V gene (reference sequence). CDR3 residues: CASSQWTSGGNEQFF. The CDR3 nucleotides read TGTGCCAGCAGCCAGTGGACTAGCGGGGGAAATGAGCAGTTCTTC.

The rearrangement uses TRBV2 and TRBJ1-6; no firm D call. V was trimmed by 3 bases and J by 8 bases, leaving 14 bases between them. In germline, CDR1 is SNHLY, CDR2 FYNNEI. The CDR3 has 15 amino acids. CDR3 residues: CASSDWTARDSPLHF. The CDR3 DNA follows: TGTGCCAGCAGTGATTGGACGGCGAGGGATTCACCCCTCCACTTT.

The chain couples TRBV10-3 to TRBJ2-7; D gene unclear. Germline V gives CDR1 ENHRY, CDR2 SYGVKD. The CDR3 is 12 amino acids. With 3 bases removed from V and 3 bases from J, the gap between germline ends came to 6 bases. CDR3 coding DNA: TGTGCCATCAGTGATAACGACTACGAGCAGTACTTC. Encoded protein: CAISDNDYEQYF.

This sequence joins TRBV30 and TRBJ1-2; 11 positions agree with TRBD1. Germline V gene sequence: CDR1 GTSNPN, CDR2 SVGIG (reference sequence). The CDR3 runs to 17 residues. Trimming at V came to 0 bases and at J to 5 bases, leaving 11 bases not matched to a gene. In DNA, the CDR3 is TGTGCCTGGAGTGTATCCCGGACAGGGGGCGAACATTATGGCTACACCTTC. Translated, it gives CAWSVSRTGGEHYGYTF. The whole variable domain, filled in from reference TRBV30 and TRBJ1-2, reads SQTIHQWPATLVQPVGSPLSLECTVEGTSNPNLYWYRQAAGRGLQLLFYSVGIGQISSEVPQNLSASRPQDRQFILSSKKLLLSDSGFYLCAWSVSRTGGEHYGYTFGSGTRLTVV.

V and J are TRBV5-1 and TRBJ2-7, with 7 bases matching TRBD2. Germline-derived CDR1 and CDR2 are SGHRS and YFSETQ. Losses at the gene ends were 5 bases for V and 0 bases for J; bases not matched to a gene: 2. The CDR3 covers 13 residues. The CDR3 nucleotides are TGCGCCAGCAGGCGGGGGAGCTCCTACGAGCAGTACTTC. Protein: CASRRGSSYEQYF.

This clonotype was counted only a few times. The chain carries TRBV7-2 and TRBJ2-1; the D is unclear. The length of the CDR3 is 12 residues. CDR1 and CDR2 from the germline V gene are SGHTA and FQGNSA. The V and J ends lost 3 bases and 4 bases respectively, with 4 bases between them. The CDR3 nucleotides are TGTGCCAGCAGCTTCGGGTACAATGAGCAGTTCTTC. It codes for CASSFGYNEQFF.

The rearrangement uses TRBV5-1 and TRBJ1-1; 8 bases are shared with TRBD1. CDR3 size: 16 residues. Germline values: CDR1 SGHRS, CDR2 YFSETQ. V lost 0 bases to trimming and J lost 1 base; unmatched junction nucleotides: 5. Here the CDR3 DNA reads TGCGCCAGCAGCTTGGGCAGGACAGGGCCGAACACTGAAGCTTTCTTT. Translated, it gives CASSLGRTGPNTEAFF.

This clonotype is labeled medium-sized. V and J are TRBV6-5 and TRBJ2-1; D is unresolved. Looked up from germline, CDR1 is MNHEY and CDR2 is SVGAGI. V lost 6 bases and J lost 6, with 6 bases in between. The CDR3 length is 11 residues. For the CDR3, the DNA is TGTGCCAGCAGGGCCTTCAATGAGCAGTTCTTC. This sequence encodes CASRAFNEQFF.

This clonotype was seen a single time. This is likely a read error, given that the CDR3 carries no conserved phenylalanine or tryptophan at its end. The DNA is omitted, as the CDR3 cannot be located on it reliably, and the CDR3 follows TCRdb's listing. The rearrangement uses TRBV11-2 and TRBJ2-1. Germline assignment: CDR1 SGHAT and CDR2 FQNNGV. Including both end residues, the CDR3 is 14 amino acids long. The CDR3 region is CASNSSGNRNELFS.

CDR3 coding DNA: TGTGCCAGCAGCCCCGGGACTAGCGGGGGTTTCCTCTACAATGAGCAGTTCTTC. Protein sequence: CASSPGTSGGFLYNEQFF. V usage is TRBV11-2 and J usage is TRBJ2-1; TRBD2 matches at 14 bases. Trimming at V came to 5 bases and at J to 3 bases, leaving 9 bases not matched to a gene. Germline V gene lookup returns CDR1 SGHAT and CDR2 FQNNGV. This CDR3 contains 18 residues. Full variable domain (rest looked up from reference TRBV11-2 and TRBJ2-1): EAGVAQSPRYKIIEKRQSVAFWCNPISGHATLYWYQQILGQGPKLLIQFQNNGVVDDSQLPKDRFSAERLKGVDSTLKIQPAKLEDSAVYLCASSPGTSGGFLYNEQFFGPGTRLTVL.

This clonotype is classed as medium-sized (0.01 to 0.1%). The rearrangement links TRBV11-2 to TRBJ2-4; 14 bases fit TRBD2. J gave up 6 bases and V 3 bases, and 4 bases lay outside the gene matches. The CDR3 contains 16 residues. Germline V lookup: CDR1 SGHAT, CDR2 FQNNGV. The CDR3 region has the DNA TGTGCCAGCAGCTTTGGGACTAGCGGGAGTGGAAACATTCAGTACTTC. Encoded protein: CASSFGTSGSGNIQYF.

With regard to this clonotype: A single base separates this from a much larger clone, so it may be a read error. The chain employs TRBV28 and TRBJ1-3, with D uncertain. The CDR3 extends over 14 amino acids. In germline, CDR1 is MDHEN, CDR2 SYDVKM. For the CDR3, the DNA is TGTGCCACCTCGAACGACTGGGTCGGGAACACCGTATATTTT. Protein product: CATSNDWVGNTVYF.

This clonotype is labeled medium-sized. The chain is built from TRBV5-1 and TRBJ2-1; 11 bases are shared with TRBD2. Germline CDR1 SGHRS, CDR2 YFSETQ. After removal of 0 bases from V and 7 bases from J, the junction contained 9 bases not matched to a gene. This CDR3 has 17 amino acids. This chain's CDR3 is CASSLAGLAGGPNEQFF. DNA of the CDR3: TGCGCCAGCAGCTTGGCCGGGTTAGCGGGAGGGCCTAATGAGCAGTTCTTC. The full variable domain, in which reference TRBV5-1 and TRBJ2-1 provide the parts outside the CDR3, is KAGVTQTPRYLIKTRGQQVTLSCSPISGHRSVSWYQQTPGQGLQFLFEYFSETQRNKGNFPGRFSGRQFSNSRSEMNVSTLELGDSALYLCASSLAGLAGGPNEQFFGPGTRLTVL.